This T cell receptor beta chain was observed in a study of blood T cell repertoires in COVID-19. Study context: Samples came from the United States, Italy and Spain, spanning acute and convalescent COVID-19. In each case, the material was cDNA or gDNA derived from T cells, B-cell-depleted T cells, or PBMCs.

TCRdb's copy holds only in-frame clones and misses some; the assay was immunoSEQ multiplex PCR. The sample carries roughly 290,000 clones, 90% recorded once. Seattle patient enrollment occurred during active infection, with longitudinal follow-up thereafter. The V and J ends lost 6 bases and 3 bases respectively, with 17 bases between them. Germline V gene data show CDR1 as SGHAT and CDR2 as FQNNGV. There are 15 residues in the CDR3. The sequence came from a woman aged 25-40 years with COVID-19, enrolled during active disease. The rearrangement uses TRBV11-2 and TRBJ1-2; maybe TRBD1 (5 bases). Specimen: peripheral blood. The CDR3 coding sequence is TGTGCCAGCAGGTTGCTAATTGGACACTACTATGGCTACACCTTC. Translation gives CASRLLIGHYYGYTF.